A single sample gave rise to the 6 T cell receptor beta chains below, sequenced in a study of tumor and adjacent non-tumor tissue in lung cancer. A modified ARM-PCR protocol with three rounds of nested PCR amplified TCRbeta. Each CDR3 protein gets one entry after TCRdb re-called the multiplex PCR reads with MiXCR. The data hold about 43,000 distinct CDR3 sequences, with about three fifths observed a single time. The template was RNA from unsorted bulk tissue. Distant lung tissue was collected more than 3 cm away from the tumor edge. Specimen: distant non-tumor lung tissue. These receptors were collected from a man aged 45 to 65 with non-small cell lung cancer.

This clonotype was detected ten times or more. The DNA of the CDR3 is TGCGCCAGCAGCCAAGATTTTCAGACTTCTGGGGCCAACGTCCTGACTTTC. It translates to CASSQDFQTSGANVLTF. The rearrangement joins TRBV4-1 to TRBJ2-6; D unresolved. V gave up 0 bases and J gave up 1 base, with 10 bases separating them. The germline V gene encodes CDR1 MGHRA and CDR2 YSYEKL. There are 17 residues in the CDR3.

This clonotype has a count of ten or more. The CDR3 sequence is CASSSTWGEAFF. CDR3 nucleotide sequence: TGTGCCAGCAGCTCTACCTGGGGTGAAGCTTTCTTT. This chain joins TRBV6-5 and TRBJ1-1; D uncertain. Germline CDR1 MNHEY, CDR2 SVGAGI. The CDR3 extends over 12 amino acids. The ends were cut back, 6 bases at V and 7 bases at J, with 12 bases in the middle.

V gene TRBV11-2 combines with J gene TRBJ2-3; unclear D gene. CDR3 length equals 12 residues. The V gene's germline CDR1 is SGHAT and CDR2 FQNNGV. The germline V and J ends were trimmed by 4 bases and 5 bases, with 7 bases remaining between them. The CDR3 loop reads CASSSLVDTQYF. In DNA, the CDR3 is TGTGCCAGCAGCTCGTTAGTAGATACGCAGTATTTT.

Regarding this clonotype: This is likely a read error, given that the CDR3 carries no conserved phenylalanine or tryptophan at its end. The DNA is left out, because the CDR3 cannot be placed on it with certainty; the CDR3 is given as TCRdb lists it. V and J are TRBV11-1 and TRBJ2-2; TRBD1 was called by the table and not checked on the DNA. Germline CDR1 is SGHAT and CDR2 is FQDESV (reference sequence). From its first to its last residue, the CDR3 has 14 amino acids. CDR3 region: CSSSFQGRPGELSY.

Concerning this clonotype itself: The conserved phenylalanine or tryptophan normally closing the CDR3 is absent here, so this likely arose from a read error. The chain uses TRBV28 and TRBJ2-7, with a tentative D call TRBD1 (6 bases). This CDR3 has 15 residues. V was clipped by 8 bases and J by 4 bases, with 21 bases between them. Germline-derived CDR1 and CDR2 are MDHEN and SYDVKM. This CDR3 reads CASCTEKGHSYEQYI. CDR3 coding DNA: TGTGCCAGCTGTACAGAAAAGGGACACTCTTACGAGCAGTACATC.

The chain employs TRBV5-4 and TRBJ2-1, with TRBD2 matching over 7 bases. V was pared by 6 bases and J by 9 bases, with 12 bases of the junction left unmatched. Germline V lookup: CDR1 SGHNT, CDR2 YYREEE (reference sequence). The CDR3 spans 14 residues. The CDR3 sequence is CASNSGTIGTEQFF. CDR3 in DNA: TGTGCCAGCAACTCCGGGACTATTGGGACTGAGCAGTTCTTC.